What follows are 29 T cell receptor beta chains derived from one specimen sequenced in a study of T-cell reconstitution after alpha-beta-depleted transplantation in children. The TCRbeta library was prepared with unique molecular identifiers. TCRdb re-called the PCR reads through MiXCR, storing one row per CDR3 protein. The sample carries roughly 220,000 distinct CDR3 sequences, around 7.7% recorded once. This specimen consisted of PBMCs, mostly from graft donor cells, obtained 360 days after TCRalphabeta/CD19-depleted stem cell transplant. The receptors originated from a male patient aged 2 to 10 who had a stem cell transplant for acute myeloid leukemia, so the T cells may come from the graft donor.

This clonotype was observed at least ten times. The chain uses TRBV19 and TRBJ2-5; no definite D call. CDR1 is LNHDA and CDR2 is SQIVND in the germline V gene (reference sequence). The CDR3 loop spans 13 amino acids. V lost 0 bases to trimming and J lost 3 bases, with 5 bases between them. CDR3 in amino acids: CASSIDLEETQYF. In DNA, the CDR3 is TGTGCCAGTAGTATAGATCTCGAAGAGACCCAGTACTTC.

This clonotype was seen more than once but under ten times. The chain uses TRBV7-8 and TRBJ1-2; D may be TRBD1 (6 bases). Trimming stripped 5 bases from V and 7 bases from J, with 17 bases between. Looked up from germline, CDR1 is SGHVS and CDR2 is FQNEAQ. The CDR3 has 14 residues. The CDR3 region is CASSLPAGAGGYTF. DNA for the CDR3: TGTGCCAGCAGCCTTCCCGCGGGGGCGGGTGGCTACACCTTC.

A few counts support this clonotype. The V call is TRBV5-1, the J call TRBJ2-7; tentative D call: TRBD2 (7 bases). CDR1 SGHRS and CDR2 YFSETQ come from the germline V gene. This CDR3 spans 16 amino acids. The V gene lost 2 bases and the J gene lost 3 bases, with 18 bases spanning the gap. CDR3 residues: CASSLPLGGPFYEQYF. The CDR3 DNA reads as TGCGCCAGCAGCTTACCCTTGGGGGGGCCCTTCTACGAGCAGTACTTC.

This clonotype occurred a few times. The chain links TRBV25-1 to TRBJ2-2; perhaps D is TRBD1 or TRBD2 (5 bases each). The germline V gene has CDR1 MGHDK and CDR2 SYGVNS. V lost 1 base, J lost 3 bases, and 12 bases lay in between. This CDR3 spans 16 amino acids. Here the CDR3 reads CASSEFVGRDTGELFF. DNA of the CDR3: TGTGCCAGCAGTGAATTCGTGGGGCGGGACACCGGGGAGCTGTTTTTT.

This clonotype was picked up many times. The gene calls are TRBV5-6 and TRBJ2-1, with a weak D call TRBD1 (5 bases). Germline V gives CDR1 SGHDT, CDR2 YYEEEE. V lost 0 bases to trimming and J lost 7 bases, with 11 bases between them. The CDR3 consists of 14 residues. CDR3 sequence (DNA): TGTGCCAGCAGCTTGGACCAGGGCGAAAATGAGCAGTTCTTC. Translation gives CASSLDQGENEQFF.

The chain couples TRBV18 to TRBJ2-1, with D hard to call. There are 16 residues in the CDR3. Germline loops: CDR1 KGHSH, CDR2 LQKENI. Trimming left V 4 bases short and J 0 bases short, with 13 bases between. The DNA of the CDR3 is TGTGCCAGCTCACGGTCGACTGGAAGCTCCTACAATGAGCAGTTCTTC. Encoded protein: CASSRSTGSSYNEQFF.

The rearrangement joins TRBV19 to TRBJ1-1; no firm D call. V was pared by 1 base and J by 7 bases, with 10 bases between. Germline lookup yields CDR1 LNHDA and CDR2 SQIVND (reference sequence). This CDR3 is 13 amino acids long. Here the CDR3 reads CASSIGGYLEAFF. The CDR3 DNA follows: TGTGCCAGTAGTATAGGGGGTTACCTTGAAGCTTTCTTT.

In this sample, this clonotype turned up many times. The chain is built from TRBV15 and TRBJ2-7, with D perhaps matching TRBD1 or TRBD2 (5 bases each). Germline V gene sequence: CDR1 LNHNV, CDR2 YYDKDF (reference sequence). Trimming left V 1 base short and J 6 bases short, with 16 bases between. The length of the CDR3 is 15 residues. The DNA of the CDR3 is TGTGCCACCAGCAGAGTACGGGGCCAAGGAGCCGAGCAGTACGTC. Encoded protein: CATSRVRGQGAEQYV.

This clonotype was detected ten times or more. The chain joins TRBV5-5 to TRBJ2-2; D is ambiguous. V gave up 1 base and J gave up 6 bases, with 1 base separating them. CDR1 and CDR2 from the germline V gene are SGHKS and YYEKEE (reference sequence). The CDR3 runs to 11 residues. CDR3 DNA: TGTGCCAGCAGCTTGCCCGGGGAGCTGTTTTTT. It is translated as CASSLPGELFF. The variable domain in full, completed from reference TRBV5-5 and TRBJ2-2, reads DAGVTQSPTHLIKTRGQQVTLRCSPISGHKSVSWYQQVLGQGPQFIFQYYEKEERGRGNFPDRFSARQFPNYSSELNVNALLLGDSALYLCASSLPGELFFGEGSRLTVL.

The CDR3 reads CSAPGVNYGYTF. As DNA, the CDR3 is TGCAGTGCTCCGGGAGTGAACTATGGCTACACCTTC. The chain is built from TRBV20-1 and TRBJ1-2, with D uncertain. Germline CDR1 DFQATT, CDR2 SNEGSKA (reference sequence). The CDR3 totals 12 residues. The V end was cut by 5 bases, the J end by 2 bases, with 9 bases between.

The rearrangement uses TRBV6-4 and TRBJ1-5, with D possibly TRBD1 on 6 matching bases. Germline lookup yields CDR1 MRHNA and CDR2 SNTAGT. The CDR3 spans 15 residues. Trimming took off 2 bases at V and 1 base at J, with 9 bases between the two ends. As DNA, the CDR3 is TGTGCCAGCAGTGACACAGGGAAAAGCAATCAGCCCCAGCATTTT. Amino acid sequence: CASSDTGKSNQPQHF.

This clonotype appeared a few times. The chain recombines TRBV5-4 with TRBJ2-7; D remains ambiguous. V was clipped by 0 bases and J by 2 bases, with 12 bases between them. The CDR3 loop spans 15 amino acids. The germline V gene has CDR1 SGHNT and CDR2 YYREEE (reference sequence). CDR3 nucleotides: TGTGCCAGCAGCTTGGGCAAGACGGTTACCTACGAGCAGTACTTC. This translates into CASSLGKTVTYEQYF.

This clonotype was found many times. CDR3 sequence reads: CSVEGSVAYNEQFF. CDR3 DNA: TGCAGCGTTGAAGGCTCAGTAGCCTACAATGAGCAGTTCTTC. This rearrangement joins TRBV29-1 to TRBJ2-1; D remains unclear. This CDR3 comprises 14 residues. The germline V and J ends were trimmed by 1 base and 2 bases, with 9 bases remaining between them. Germline-derived CDR1 and CDR2 are SQVTM and ANQGSEA.

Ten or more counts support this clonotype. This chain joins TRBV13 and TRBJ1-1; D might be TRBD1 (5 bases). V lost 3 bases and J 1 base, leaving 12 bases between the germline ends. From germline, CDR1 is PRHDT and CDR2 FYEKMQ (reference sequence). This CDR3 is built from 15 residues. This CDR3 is CASSFTGRGNTEAFF. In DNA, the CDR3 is TGTGCCAGCAGCTTCACAGGACGGGGGAACACTGAAGCTTTCTTT.

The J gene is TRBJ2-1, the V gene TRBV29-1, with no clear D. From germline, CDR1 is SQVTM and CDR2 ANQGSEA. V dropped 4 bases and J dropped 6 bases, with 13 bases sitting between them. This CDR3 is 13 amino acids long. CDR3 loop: CSVGEQITNEQFF. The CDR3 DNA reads TGCAGCGTTGGAGAACAGATTACCAATGAGCAGTTCTTC.

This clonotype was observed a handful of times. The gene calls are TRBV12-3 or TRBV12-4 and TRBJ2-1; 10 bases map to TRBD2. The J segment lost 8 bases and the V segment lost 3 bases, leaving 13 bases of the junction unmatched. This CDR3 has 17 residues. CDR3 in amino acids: CASSFAASGRGVYEQFF. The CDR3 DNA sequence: TGTGCCAGCAGTTTTGCGGCTAGCGGGAGAGGTGTATATGAGCAGTTCTTC.

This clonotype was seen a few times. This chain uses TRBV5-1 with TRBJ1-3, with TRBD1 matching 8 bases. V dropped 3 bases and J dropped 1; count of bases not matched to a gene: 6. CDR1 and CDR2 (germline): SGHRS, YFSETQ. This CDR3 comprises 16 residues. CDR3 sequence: CASSSGQGASGNTIYF. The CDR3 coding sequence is TGCGCCAGCAGCTCCGGGCAGGGGGCATCTGGAAACACCATATATTTT.

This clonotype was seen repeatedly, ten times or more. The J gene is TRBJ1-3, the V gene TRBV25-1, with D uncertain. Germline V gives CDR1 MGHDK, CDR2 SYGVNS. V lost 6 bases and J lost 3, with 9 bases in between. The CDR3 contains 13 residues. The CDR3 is CASRPASGNTIYF. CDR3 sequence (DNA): TGTGCCAGCAGGCCCGCTAGTGGAAACACCATATATTTT. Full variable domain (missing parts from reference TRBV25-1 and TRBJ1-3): EADIYQTPRYLVIGTGKKITLECSQTMGHDKMYWYQQDPGMELHLIHYSYGVNSTEKGDLSSESTVSRIRTEHFPLTLESARPSHTSQYLCASRPASGNTIYFGEGSWLTVV.

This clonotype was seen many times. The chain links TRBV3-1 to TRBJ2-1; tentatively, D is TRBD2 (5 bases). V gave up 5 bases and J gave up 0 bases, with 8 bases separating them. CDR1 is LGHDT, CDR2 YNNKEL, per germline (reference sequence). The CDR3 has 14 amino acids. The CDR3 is CASSGGSSYNEQFF. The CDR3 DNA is TGTGCCAGCAGCGGAGGAAGCTCCTACAATGAGCAGTTCTTC.

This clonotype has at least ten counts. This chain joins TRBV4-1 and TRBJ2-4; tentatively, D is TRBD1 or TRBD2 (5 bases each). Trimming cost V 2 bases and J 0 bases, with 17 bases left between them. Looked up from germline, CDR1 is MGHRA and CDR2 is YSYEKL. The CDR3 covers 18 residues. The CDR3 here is CASSQRGADTLAKNIQYF. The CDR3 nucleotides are TGCGCCAGCAGCCAAAGAGGGGCAGACACTTTAGCCAAAAACATTCAGTACTTC.

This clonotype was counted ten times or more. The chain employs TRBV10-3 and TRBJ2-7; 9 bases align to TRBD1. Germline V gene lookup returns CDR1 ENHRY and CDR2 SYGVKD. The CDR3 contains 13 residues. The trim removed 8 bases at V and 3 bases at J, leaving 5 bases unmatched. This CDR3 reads CAISDRGVYEQYV. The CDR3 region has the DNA TGTGCCATCTCTGACAGGGGGGTCTACGAGCAGTACGTC.

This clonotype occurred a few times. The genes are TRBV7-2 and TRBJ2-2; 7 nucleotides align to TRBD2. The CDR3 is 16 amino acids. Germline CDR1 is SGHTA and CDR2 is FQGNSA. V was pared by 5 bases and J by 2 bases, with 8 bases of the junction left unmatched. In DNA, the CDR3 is TGTGCCAGCAGCCCCCCGCGGGGACTAAACACCGGGGAGCTGTTTTTT. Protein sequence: CASSPPRGLNTGELFF.

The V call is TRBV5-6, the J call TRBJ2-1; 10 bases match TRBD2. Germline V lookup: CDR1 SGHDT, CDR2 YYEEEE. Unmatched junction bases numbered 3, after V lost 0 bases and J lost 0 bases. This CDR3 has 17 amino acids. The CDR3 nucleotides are TGTGCCAGCAGCTTGGGGGCTAGCGGGAGCTCCTACAATGAGCAGTTCTTC. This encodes CASSLGASGSSYNEQFF.

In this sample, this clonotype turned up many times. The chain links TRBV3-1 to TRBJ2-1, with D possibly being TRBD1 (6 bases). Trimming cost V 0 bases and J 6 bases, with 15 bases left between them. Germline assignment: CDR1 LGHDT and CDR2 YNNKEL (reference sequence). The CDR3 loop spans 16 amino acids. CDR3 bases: TGTGCCAGCAGCCAAGATCTCCTACAGGGCCCCAATGAGCAGTTCTTC. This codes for CASSQDLLQGPNEQFF.

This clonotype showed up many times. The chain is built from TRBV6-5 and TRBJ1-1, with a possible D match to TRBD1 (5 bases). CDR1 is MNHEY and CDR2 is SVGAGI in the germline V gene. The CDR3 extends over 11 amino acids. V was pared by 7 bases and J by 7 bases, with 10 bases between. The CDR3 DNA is TGTGCCAGCACCACGGGGGTTGAAGCTTTCTTT. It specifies CASTTGVEAFF.

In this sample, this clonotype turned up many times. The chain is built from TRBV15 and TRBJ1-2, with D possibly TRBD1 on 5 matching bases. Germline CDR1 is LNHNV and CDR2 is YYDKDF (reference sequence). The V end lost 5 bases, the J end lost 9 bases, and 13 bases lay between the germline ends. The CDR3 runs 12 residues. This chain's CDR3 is CATSGQGLSYTF. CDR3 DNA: TGTGCCACCAGCGGGCAGGGCCTTAGCTACACCTTC.

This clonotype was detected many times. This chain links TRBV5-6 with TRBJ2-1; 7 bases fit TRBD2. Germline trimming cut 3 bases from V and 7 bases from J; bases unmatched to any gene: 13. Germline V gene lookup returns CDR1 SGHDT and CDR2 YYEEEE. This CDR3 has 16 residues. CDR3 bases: TGTGCCAGCAGCTGGGCTCCGTGGCTAGCGGAGAATGAGCAGTTCTTC. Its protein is CASSWAPWLAENEQFF.

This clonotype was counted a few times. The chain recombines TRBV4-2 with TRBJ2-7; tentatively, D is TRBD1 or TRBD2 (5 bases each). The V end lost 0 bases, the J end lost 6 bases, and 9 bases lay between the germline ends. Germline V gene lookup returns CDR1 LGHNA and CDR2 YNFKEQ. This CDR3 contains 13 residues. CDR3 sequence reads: CASSQEDGAEQYF. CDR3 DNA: TGTGCCAGCAGCCAAGAGGACGGGGCCGAGCAGTACTTC.

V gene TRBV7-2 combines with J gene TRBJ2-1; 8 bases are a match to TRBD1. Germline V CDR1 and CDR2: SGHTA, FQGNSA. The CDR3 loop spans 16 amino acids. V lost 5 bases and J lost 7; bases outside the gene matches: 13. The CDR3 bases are TGTGCCAGCAGCAAATATCGGACAGGGAGTTGGAATGAGCAGTTCTTC. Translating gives CASSKYRTGSWNEQFF.